This T cell receptor beta chain was documented in a study of blood T cell repertoires in COVID-19. About the research overall: The origin of the acute and convalescent COVID-19 samples was the United States, Italy and Spain.

V was clipped by 0 bases and J by 5 bases, with 10 bases between them. This CDR3 is built from 14 residues. CDR1 SGHTA and CDR2 FQGNSA come from the germline V gene. Methods used by the authors: Reference gene primer amplification gave nucleated cell count estimates. The assay was immunoSEQ multiplex PCR, and TCRdb's table has in-frame clones only and misses some. The V and J calls and the clone size are those of that table, but D and trimming were determined from the DNA. The sample has some 130,000 clones; roughly 80% are singletons. The chain uses TRBV7-2 and TRBJ1-1; perhaps TRBD1 as D (5 bases). The origin of this receptor is a man between 60 and 75 years old who had recovered from COVID-19. The sequencing input was peripheral blood. This CDR3 is CASSLAGGVTEAFF. In nucleotides, the CDR3 is TGTGCCAGCAGCTTAGCGGGGGGAGTTACTGAAGCTTTCTTT.